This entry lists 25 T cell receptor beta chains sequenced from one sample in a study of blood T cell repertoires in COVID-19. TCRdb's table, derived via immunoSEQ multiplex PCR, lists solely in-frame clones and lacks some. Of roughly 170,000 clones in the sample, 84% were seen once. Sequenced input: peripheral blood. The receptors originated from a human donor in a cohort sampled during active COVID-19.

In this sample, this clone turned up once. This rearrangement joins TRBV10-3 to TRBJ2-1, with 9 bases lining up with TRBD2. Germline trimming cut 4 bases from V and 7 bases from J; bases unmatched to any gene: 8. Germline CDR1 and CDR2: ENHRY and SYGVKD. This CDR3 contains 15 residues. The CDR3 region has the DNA TGTGCCATCAGTGTACGGCGGGGGGGCCAAAATGAGCAGTTCTTC. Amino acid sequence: CAISVRRGGQNEQFF.

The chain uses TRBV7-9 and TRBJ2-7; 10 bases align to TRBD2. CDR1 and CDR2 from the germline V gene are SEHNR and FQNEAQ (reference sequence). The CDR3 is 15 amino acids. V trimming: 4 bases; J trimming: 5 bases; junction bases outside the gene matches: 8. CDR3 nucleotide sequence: TGTGCCAGCAGCTCCCTCTCCGGGACTAGCGACGAGCAGTACTTC. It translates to CASSSLSGTSDEQYF. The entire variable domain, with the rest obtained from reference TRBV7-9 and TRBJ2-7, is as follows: DTGVSQNPRHKITKRGQNVTFRCDPISEHNRLYWYRQTLGQGPEFLTYFQNEAQLEKSRLLSDRFSAERPKGSFSTLEIQRTEQGDSAMYLCASSSLSGTSDEQYFGPGTRLTVT.

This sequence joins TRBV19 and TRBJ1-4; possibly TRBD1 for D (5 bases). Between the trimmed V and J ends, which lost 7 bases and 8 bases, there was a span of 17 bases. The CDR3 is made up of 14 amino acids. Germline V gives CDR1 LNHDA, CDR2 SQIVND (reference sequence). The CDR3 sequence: CASTSGFGAEKLFF. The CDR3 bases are TGTGCCAGTACCTCAGGGTTCGGCGCGGAAAAACTGTTTTTT.

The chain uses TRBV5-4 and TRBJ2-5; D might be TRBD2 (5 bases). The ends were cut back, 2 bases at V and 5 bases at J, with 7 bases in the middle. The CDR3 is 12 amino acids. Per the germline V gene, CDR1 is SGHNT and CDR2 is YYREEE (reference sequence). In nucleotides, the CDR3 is TGTGCCAGCAGCTTACCGGGGGAGACCCAGTACTTC. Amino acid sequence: CASSLPGETQYF.

The DNA of the CDR3 is TGTGCCAGCAAAACCCCGACAGGGGCTGTGGATATTGGACATGAGCAGTTCTTC. Protein: CASKTPTGAVDIGHEQFF. J is TRBJ2-1 and V is TRBV2, with 8 bases that match TRBD1. V trimming: 7 bases; J trimming: 8 bases; junction bases outside the gene matches: 22. Looked up from germline, CDR1 is SNHLY and CDR2 is FYNNEI. CDR3 size: 18 residues.

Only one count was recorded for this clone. DNA of the CDR3: TGTGCCAGCAGCCCTAGGACAGAGTATGGCTACACCTTC. As protein: CASSPRTEYGYTF. The rearrangement uses TRBV12-3 or TRBV12-4 and TRBJ1-2; weak D call: TRBD1 (6 bases). The CDR3 is 13 amino acids. Trimming stripped 6 bases from V and 5 bases from J, with 13 bases between.

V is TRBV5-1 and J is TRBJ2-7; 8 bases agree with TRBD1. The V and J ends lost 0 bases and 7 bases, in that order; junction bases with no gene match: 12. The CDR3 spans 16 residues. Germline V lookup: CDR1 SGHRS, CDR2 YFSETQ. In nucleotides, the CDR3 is TGCGCCAGCAGCTTGGTCTTCGGGCAGGGGGCGGGTGAGCAGTACTTC. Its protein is CASSLVFGQGAGEQYF.

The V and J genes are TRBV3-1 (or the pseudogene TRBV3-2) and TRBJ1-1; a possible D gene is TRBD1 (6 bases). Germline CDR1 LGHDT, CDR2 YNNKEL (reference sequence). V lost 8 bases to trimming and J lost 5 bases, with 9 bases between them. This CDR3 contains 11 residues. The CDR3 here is CASSQGTEAFF. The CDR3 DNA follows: TGTGCCAGCTCCCAGGGGACTGAAGCTTTCTTT.

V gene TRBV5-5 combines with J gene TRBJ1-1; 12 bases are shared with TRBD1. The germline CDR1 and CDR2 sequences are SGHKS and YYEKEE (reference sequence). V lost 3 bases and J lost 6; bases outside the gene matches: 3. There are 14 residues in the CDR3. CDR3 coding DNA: TGTGCCAGCAGCTGGGGACAGGGGGCCGCTGAAGCTTTCTTT. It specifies CASSWGQGAAEAFF.

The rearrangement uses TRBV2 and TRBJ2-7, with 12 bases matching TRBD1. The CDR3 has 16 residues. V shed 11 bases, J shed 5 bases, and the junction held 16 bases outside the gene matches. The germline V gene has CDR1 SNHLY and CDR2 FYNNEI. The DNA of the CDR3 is TGTGCCGGGGACAGGGGGCGAGCTGCCCCTCAGGACGAGCAGTACTTC. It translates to CAGDRGRAAPQDEQYF.

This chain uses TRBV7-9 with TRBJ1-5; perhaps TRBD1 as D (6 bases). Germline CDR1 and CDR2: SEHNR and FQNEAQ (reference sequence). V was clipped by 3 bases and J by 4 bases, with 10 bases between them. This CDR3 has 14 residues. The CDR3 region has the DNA TGTGCCAGCAGCTTCGGACAGCCGAATCAGCCCCAGCATTTT. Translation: CASSFGQPNQPQHF.

In nucleotides, the CDR3 is TGTGCCAGCTCACCTCCACCGGGCAGGGAGGGGTCCAATGAGCAGTTCTTC. This sequence encodes CASSPPPGREGSNEQFF. The rearrangement uses TRBV18 and TRBJ2-1, with 7 bases lining up with TRBD2. J lost 6 bases, V lost 3 bases, and 14 bases had no gene match. Germline V gene data show CDR1 as KGHSH and CDR2 as LQKENI. The CDR3 totals 17 residues.

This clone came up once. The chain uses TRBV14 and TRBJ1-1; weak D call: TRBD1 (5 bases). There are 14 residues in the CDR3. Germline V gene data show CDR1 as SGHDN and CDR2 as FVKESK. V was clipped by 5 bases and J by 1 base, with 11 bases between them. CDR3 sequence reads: CASSFRGTNTEAFF. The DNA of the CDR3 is TGTGCCAGCAGCTTCCGGGGGACGAACACTGAAGCTTTCTTT.

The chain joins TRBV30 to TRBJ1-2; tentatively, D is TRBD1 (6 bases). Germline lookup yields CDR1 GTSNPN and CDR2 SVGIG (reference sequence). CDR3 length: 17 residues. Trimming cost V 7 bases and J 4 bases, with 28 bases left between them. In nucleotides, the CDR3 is TGTGCCTTTCCCCAAGTCCGCGGTCCCCAGGGGCTCTATGGCTACACCTTC. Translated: CAFPQVRGPQGLYGYTF.

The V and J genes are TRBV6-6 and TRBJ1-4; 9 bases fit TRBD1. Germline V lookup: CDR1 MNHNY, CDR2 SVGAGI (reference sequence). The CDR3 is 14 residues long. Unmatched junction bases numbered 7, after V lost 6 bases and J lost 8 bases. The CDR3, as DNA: TGTGCCAGCAGCTTGGGACAGGGTTTCGAAAAACTGTTTTTT. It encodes CASSLGQGFEKLFF.

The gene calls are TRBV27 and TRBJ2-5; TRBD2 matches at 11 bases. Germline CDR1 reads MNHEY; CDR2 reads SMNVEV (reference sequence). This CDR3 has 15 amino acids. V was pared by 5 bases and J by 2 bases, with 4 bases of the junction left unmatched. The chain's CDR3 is CASSKRTSGQETQYF. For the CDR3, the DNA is TGTGCCAGCAGTAAAAGGACTAGCGGGCAAGAGACCCAGTACTTC.

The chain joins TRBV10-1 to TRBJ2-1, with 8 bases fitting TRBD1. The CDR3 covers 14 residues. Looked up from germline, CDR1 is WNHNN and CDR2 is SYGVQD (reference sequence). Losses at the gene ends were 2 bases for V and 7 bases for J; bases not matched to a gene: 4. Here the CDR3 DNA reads TGCGCCAGCAGTGAGACAGGGGGGAGGAATGAGCAGTTCTTC. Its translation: CASSETGGRNEQFF.

Here the CDR3 reads CASSLGTSGTNEQFF. CDR3 nucleotides: TGTGCCAGCAGCCTCGGGACTAGCGGGACAAATGAGCAGTTCTTC. The chain uses TRBV5-4 and TRBJ2-1; TRBD2 matches at 13 bases. The germline V gene has CDR1 SGHNT and CDR2 YYREEE (reference sequence). V was pared by 4 bases and J by 7 bases, with 5 bases of the junction left unmatched. The CDR3 spans 15 residues.

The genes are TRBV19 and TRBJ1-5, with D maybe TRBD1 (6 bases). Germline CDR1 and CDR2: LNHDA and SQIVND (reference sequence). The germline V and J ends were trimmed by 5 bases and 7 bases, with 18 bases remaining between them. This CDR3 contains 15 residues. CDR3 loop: CASSYPPGDGQPQHF. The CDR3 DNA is TGTGCCAGTAGTTACCCCCCAGGGGATGGCCAGCCCCAGCATTTT.

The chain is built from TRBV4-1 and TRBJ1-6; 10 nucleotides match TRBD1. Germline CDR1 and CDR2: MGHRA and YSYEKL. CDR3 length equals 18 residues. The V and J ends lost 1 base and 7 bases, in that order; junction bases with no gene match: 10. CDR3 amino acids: CASSQVMGAGQGNSPLHF. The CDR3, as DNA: TGCGCCAGCAGCCAAGTAATGGGTGCGGGACAGGGGAATTCACCCCTCCACTTT.

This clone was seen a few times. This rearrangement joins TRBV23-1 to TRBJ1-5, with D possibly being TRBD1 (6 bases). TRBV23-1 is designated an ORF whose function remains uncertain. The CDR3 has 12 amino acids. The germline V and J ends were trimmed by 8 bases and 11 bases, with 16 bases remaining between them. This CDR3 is CASRDTVTSQHF. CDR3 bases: TGCGCCAGCCGGGACACCGTGACGTCCCAGCATTTT.

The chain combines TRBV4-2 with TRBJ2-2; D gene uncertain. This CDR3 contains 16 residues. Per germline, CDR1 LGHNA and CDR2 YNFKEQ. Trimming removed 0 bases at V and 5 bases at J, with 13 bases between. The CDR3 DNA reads TGTGCCAGCAGCCAAGATACGCCGAGCCGGACCGGGGAGCTGTTTTTT. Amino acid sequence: CASSQDTPSRTGELFF.

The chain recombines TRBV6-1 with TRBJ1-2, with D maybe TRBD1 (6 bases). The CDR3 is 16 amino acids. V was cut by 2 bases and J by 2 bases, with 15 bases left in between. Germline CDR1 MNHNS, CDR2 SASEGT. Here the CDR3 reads CASSEWSGGANYGYTF. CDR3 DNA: TGTGCCAGCAGTGAATGGTCGGGGGGCGCAAACTATGGCTACACCTTC.

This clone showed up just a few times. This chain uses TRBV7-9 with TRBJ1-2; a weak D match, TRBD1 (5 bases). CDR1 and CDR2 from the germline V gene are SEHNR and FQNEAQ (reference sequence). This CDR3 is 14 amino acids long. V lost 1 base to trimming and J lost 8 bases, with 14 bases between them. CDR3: CASSLDRAGKGYTF. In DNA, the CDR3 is TGTGCCAGCAGCTTAGATAGGGCAGGGAAGGGCTACACCTTC.

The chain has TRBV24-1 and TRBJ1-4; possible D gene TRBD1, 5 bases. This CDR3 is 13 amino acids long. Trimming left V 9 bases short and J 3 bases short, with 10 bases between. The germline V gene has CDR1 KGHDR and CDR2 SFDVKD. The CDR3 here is CATCPGPNEKLFF. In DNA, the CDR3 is TGTGCCACCTGCCCAGGGCCTAATGAAAAACTGTTTTTT.